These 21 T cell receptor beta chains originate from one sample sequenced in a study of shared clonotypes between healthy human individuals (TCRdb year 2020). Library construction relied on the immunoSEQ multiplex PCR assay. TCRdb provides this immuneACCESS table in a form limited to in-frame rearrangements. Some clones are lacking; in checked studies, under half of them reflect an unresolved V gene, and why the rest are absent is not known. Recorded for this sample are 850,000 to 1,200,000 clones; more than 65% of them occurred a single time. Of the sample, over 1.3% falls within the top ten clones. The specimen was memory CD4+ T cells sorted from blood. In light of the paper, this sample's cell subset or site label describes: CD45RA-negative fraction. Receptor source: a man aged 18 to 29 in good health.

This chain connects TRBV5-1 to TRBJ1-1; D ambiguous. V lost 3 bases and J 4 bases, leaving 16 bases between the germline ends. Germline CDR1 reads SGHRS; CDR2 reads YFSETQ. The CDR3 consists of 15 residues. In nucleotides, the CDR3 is TGCGCCAGCAGCTCCGGAGAGGGTTTGGGCACTGAAGCTTTCTTT. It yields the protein CASSSGEGLGTEAFF.

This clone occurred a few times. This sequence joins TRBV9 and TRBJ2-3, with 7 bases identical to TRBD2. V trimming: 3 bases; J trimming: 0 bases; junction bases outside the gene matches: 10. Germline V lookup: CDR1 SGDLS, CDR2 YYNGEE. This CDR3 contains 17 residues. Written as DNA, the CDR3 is TGTGCCAGCAGCGCCCCTAGCGGTTACACTAGCACAGATACGCAGTATTTT. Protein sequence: CASSAPSGYTSTDTQYF.

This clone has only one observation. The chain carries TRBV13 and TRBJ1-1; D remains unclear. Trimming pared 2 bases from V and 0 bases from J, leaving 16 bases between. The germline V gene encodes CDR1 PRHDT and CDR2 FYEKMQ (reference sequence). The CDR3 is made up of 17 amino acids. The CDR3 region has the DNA TGTGCCAGCAGCTTAAGTCAGATAAGTTTCATGAACACTGAAGCTTTCTTT. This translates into CASSLSQISFMNTEAFF.

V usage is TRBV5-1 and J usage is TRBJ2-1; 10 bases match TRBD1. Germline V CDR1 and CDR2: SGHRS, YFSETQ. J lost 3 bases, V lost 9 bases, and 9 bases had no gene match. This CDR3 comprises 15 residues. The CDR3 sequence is CATSKGQGLYNEQFF. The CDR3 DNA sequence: TGCGCCACATCTAAGGGACAGGGGCTCTACAATGAGCAGTTCTTC.

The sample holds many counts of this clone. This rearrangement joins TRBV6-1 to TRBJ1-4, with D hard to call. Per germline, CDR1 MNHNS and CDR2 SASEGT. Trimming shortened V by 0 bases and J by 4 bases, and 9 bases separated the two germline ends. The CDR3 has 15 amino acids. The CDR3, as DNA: TGTGCCAGCAGTGAAGCTAACAGTTTTAATGAAAAACTGTTTTTT. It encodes CASSEANSFNEKLFF.

CDR3 nucleotides: TGTGCCAGCCGGGGAGGGTTAGGGTCACCCCTCCACTTT. Translated, it gives CASRGGLGSPLHF. The rearrangement joins TRBV6-5 to TRBJ1-6, with unresolved D. The germline V gene encodes CDR1 MNHEY and CDR2 SVGAGI. This CDR3 has 13 amino acids. The V and J ends lost 8 bases and 10 bases respectively, with 15 bases between them.

The CDR3 coding sequence is TGTGCCAGCAGTGTTCAGGTCGGCGAGCAGTACTTC. Translating gives CASSVQVGEQYF. The chain links TRBV6-1 to TRBJ2-7; no firm D call. Looked up from germline, CDR1 is MNHNS and CDR2 is SASEGT. CDR3 length equals 12 residues. Trimming shortened V by 4 bases and J by 6 bases, and 10 bases separated the two germline ends.

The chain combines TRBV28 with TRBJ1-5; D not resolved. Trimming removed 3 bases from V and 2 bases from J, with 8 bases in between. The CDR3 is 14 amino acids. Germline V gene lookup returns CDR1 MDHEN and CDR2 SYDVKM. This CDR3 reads CASSFLTGNQPQHF. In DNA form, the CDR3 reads TGTGCCAGCAGTTTTCTGACGGGCAATCAGCCCCAGCATTTT.

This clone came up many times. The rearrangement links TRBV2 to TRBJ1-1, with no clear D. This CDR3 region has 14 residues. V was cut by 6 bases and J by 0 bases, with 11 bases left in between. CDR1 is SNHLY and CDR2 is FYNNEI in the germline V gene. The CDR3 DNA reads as TGTGCCAGCAGGGTATTCGGGGTGAACACTGAAGCTTTCTTT. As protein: CASRVFGVNTEAFF.

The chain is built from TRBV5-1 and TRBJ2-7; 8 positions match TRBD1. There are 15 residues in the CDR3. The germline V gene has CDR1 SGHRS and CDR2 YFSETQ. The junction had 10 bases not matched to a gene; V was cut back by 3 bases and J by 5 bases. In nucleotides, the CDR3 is TGCGCCAGCAGCTCACGGGACAGGCCATTGGACGAGCAGTACTTC. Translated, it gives CASSSRDRPLDEQYF.

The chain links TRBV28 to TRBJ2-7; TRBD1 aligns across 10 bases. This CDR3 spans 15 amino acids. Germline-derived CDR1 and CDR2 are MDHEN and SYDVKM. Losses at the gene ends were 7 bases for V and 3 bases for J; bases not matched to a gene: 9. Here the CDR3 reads CASTRTGGISYEQYF. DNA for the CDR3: TGTGCCAGCACCAGGACAGGGGGGATAAGCTACGAGCAGTACTTC.

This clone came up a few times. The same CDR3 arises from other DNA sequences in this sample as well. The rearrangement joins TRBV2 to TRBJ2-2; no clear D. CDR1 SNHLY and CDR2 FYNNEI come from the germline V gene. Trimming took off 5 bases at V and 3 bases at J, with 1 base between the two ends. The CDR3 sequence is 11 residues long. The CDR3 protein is CASSYTGELFF. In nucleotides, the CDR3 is TGTGCCAGCAGTTACACCGGGGAGCTGTTTTTT.

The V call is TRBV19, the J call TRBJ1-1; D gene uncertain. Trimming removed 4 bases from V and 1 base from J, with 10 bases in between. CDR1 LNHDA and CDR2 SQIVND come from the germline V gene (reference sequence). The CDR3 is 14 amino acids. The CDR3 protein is CASSSQAKNTEAFF. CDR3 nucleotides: TGTGCCAGTAGTAGTCAGGCCAAGAACACTGAAGCTTTCTTT.

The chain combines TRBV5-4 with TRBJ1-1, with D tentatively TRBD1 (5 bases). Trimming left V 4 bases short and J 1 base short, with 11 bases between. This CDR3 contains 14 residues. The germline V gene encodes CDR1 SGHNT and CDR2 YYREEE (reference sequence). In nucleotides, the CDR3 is TGTGCCAGCAGCGTTCGGACACCGAACACTGAAGCTTTCTTT. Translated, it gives CASSVRTPNTEAFF.

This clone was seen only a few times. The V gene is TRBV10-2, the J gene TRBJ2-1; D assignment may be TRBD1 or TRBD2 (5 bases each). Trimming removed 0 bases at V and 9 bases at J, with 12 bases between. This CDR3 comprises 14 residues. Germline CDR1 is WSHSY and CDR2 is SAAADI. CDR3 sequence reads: CASSESGPLSEQFF. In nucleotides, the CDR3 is TGCGCCAGCAGTGAGTCGGGACCGTTGAGTGAGCAGTTCTTC.

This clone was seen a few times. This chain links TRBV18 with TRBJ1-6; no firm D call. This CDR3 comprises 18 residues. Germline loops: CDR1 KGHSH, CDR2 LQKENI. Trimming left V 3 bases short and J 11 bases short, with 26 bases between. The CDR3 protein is CASSPTTRTSLTDTPLHF. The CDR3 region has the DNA TGTGCCAGCTCACCTACGACCCGGACTTCCCTTACCGACACACCCCTCCACTTT.

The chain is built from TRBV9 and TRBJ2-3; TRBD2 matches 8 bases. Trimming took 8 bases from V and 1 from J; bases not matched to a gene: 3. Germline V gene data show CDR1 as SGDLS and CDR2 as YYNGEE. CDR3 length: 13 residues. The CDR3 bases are TGTGCCAGTAAAGCGGGAGGCACAGATACGCAGTATTTT. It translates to CASKAGGTDTQYF.

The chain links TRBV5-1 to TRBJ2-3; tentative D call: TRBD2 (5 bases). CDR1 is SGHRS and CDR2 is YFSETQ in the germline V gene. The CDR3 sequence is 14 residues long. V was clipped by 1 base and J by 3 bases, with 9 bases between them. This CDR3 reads CASSLLWETDTQYF. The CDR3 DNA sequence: TGCGCCAGCAGCTTGCTATGGGAGACAGATACGCAGTATTTT. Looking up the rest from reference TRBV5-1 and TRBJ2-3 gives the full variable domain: KAGVTQTPRYLIKTRGQQVTLSCSPISGHRSVSWYQQTPGQGLQFLFEYFSETQRNKGNFPGRFSGRQFSNSRSEMNVSTLELGDSALYLCASSLLWETDTQYFGPGTRLTVL.

CDR3 region: CASSPGSHNEQFF. The CDR3 nucleotides read TGCGCCAGCAGCCCCGGGAGCCACAATGAGCAGTTCTTC. The chain has TRBV5-1 and TRBJ2-1; possibly TRBD2 for D (6 bases). The CDR3 totals 13 residues. Germline V gene lookup returns CDR1 SGHRS and CDR2 YFSETQ. V lost 4 bases and J 5 bases, leaving 10 bases between the germline ends.

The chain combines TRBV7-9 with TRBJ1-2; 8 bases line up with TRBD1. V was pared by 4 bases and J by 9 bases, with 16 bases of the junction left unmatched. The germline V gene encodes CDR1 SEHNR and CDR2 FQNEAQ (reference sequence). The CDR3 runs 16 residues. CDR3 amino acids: CASSSIVRGLDLRYTF. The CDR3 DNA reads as TGTGCCAGCAGCTCAATAGTCAGGGGGCTCGATTTGCGCTACACCTTC.

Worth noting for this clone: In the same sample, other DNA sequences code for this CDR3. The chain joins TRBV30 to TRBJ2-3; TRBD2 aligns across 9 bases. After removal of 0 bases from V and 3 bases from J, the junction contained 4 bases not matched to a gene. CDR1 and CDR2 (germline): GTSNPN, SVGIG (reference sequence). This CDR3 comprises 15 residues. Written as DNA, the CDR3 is TGTGCCTGGAGTGTTAGGGCGGGAGGGACAGATACGCAGTATTTT. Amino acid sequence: CAWSVRAGGTDTQYF. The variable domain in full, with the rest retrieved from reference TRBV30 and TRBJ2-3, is SQTIHQWPATLVQPVGSPLSLECTVEGTSNPNLYWYRQAAGRGLQLLFYSVGIGQISSEVPQNLSASRPQDRQFILSSKKLLLSDSGFYLCAWSVRAGGTDTQYFGPGTRLTVL.